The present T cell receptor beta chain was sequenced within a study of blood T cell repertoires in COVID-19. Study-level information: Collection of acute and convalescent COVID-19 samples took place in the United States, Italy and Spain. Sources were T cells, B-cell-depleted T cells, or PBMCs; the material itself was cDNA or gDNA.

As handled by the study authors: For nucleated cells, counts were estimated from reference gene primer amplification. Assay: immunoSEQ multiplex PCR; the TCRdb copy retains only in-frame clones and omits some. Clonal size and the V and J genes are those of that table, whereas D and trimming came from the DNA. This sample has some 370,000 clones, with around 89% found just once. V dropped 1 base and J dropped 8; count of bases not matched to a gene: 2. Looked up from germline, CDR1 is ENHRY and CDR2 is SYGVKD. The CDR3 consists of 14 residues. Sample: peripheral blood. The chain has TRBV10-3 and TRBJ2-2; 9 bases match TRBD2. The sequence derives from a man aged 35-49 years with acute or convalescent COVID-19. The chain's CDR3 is CAISELAGVGELFF. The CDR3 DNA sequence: TGTGCCATCAGTGAGTTAGCGGGAGTAGGGGAGCTGTTTTTT.